In its sample, the clone carrying this T cell receptor beta chain was seen a few times. This sample stems from a study of CD8 T cells in ankylosing spondylitis. This CDR3 region has 13 residues. The germline V gene has CDR1 SGHVS and CDR2 FNYEAQ. With 3 bases removed from V and 10 bases from J, the gap between germline ends came to 15 bases. 5'-RACE, quantitative and with molecular barcodes, yielded the TCR beta libraries. TCRdb redid the calling of the 5' RACE reads with MiXCR, one entry per CDR3 protein. The sample contains tens of thousands of distinct CDR3 sequences, roughly 9.6% of which appear only once.

The TCR was taken from a male donor with ankylosing spondylitis or in good health (not recorded which). The rearrangement links TRBV7-6 to TRBJ1-1; D uncertain. Sequenced sample: blood, either unsorted or a sorted T cell fraction (not recorded which). The CDR3 sequence is CASSLTFERGAFF. For the CDR3, the DNA is TGTGCCAGCAGCTTGACCTTTGAACGTGGAGCTTTCTTT.